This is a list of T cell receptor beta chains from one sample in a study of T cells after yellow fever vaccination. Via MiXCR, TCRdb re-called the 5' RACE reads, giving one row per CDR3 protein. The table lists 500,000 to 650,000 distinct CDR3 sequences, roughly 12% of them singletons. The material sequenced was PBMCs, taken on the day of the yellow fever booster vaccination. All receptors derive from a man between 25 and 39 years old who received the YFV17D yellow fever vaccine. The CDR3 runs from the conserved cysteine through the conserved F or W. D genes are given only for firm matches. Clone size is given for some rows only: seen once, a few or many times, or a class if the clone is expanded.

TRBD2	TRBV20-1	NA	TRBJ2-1	CSALNELAEQFF	TGCAGTGCCCTTAATGAACTAGCGGAGCAGTTCTTC
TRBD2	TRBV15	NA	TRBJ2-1	CATSLIGLAGAVEQFF	TGTGCCACCAGCCTCATTGGGCTAGCGGGAGCGGTTGAGCAGTTCTTC
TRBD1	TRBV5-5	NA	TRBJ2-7	CASSTGTDSYEQYF	TGTGCCAGCAGCACCGGGACAGACTCCTACGAGCAGTACTTC
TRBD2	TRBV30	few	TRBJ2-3	CAWKPGTSVYTQYF	TGTGCCTGGAAGCCGGGGACTAGCGTATACACTCAGTATTTT
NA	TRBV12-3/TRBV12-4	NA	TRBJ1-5	CASSISGQNQPQHF	TGTGCCAGCAGTATTTCGGGCCAAAATCAGCCCCAGCATTTT
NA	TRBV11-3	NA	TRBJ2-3	CASSLRSGKLGDTQYF	TGTGCCAGCAGCTTACGGTCTGGAAAATTAGGGGATACGCAGTATTTT
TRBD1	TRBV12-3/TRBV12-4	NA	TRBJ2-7	CASRWTGYEQYF	TGTGCCAGCAGATGGACAGGCTACGAGCAGTACTTC
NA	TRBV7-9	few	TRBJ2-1	CASSLTTLSSYNEQFF	TGTGCCAGCAGCCTCACCACACTTAGCTCCTACAATGAGCAGTTCTTC
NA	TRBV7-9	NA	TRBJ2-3	CASSRSLRTQYF	TGTGCCAGCAGCCGGAGCCTCAGAACGCAGTATTTT
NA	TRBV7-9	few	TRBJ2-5	CASSLAGGQPKETQYF	TGTGCCAGCAGCTTAGCTGGGGGACAACCTAAGGAGACCCAGTACTTC
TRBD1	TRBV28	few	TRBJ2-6	CASSLTGGQLTGANVLTF	TGTGCCAGCAGTCTAACAGGGGGTCAACTAACCGGGGCCAACGTCCTGACTTTC
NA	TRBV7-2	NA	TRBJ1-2	CASSLSGTGDYGYTF	TGTGCCAGCAGCTTAAGTGGAACGGGAGACTATGGCTACACCTTC
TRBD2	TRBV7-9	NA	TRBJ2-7	CASSISGGTSEQYF	TGTGCCAGCAGCATTAGCGGGGGGACCTCCGAGCAGTACTTC
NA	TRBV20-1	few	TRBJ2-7	CSASPKYEQYF	TGCAGTGCTAGCCCTAAATACGAGCAGTACTTC
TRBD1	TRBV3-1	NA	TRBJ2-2	CASSRKGAPGELFF	TGTGCCAGCAGCCGGAAGGGGGCGCCCGGGGAGCTGTTTTTT
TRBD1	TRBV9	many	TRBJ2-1	CASSGGQGAWNEQFF	TGTGCCAGCAGCGGGGGACAGGGGGCTTGGAATGAGCAGTTCTTC
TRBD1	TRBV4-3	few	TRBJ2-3	CASSQVRGLLTDTQYF	TGCGCCAGCAGCCAAGTAAGGGGGCTTCTTACAGATACGCAGTATTTT
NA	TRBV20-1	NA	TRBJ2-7	CSVRRAVSSYEQYF	TGCAGTGTCAGACGGGCCGTAAGCTCCTACGAGCAGTACTTC
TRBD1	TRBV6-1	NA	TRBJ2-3	CASNRRDSSSTDTQYF	TGTGCCAGCAATCGACGGGACAGCTCTAGCACAGATACGCAGTATTTT
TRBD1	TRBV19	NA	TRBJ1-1	CASGTGLRSEAFF	TGTGCCAGTGGGACAGGGTTGAGATCTGAAGCTTTCTTT